This T cell receptor (beta chain) was identified in a study of blood T cells in healthy people across ages (dated by TCRdb to between 2014 and 2016). For the study in its entirety: In model experiments, roughly one uniquely barcoded TCR beta cDNA molecule per two T cells was captured by template switching. To track age-related changes in TCR beta repertoire diversity, the study relied on deep sequencing normalized with unique cDNA molecular identifiers. Donors were grouped into four age groups: young (average approximately 16 years), middle-aged (around 39), aged (about 60) and long-lived (over 80). To avoid experimental bias, donors of different ages were randomly spread across the sequencing lanes. Using the same blood draw, the study looked at two additional independent replicas of 1 million unique cDNA reads for two donors, one aged 18 to 30 and the other aged 80 or older. Study-wide findings and limitations: Observed TCR beta diversity per million T cells fell roughly linearly with age, and a significant reduction was already apparent by age about 38. Compared with the aged group, the long-lived group had more naive CD4+ T cells, fewer expanded clones and increased TCR diversity, a pattern suggesting age selection. Observed TCR beta diversity correlated strongly with the percentage of naive T cells measured by flow cytometry. Estimates of total diversity from one million sequenced T cells were regarded as lower bounds and underestimates. The CMV infection status of donors was not known, potentially confounding age-related changes in expanded clonotypes. Since profiling was done on bulk unsorted PBMCs, naive and antigen-experienced compartments could not be conclusively compared.

This clonotype came up once. Its recognized antigen is unknown. No base-level quality is on record; no much larger clone is a single base apart. Library generation was performed with 5' RACE. The instrument given in TCRdb is Illumina HiSeq 2500. The second PCR ran for about 6 to 12 cycles and used a J-beta primer mix along with a sample-barcoded 5' primer. Each TCR beta cDNA molecule received a unique molecular identifier from a template-switch 5' adaptor carrying 12 random nucleotides. At least 2.5 million CDR3-containing paired-end reads were obtained from each sample. All of the RNA was converted into first-strand cDNA using the Mint cDNA synthesis kit, with a TRBC-specific oligonucleotide serving as the primer. All cDNA was treated with uracil-DNA glycosylase and then went through a first 18-cycle PCR with the universal primers M1SS and BC2_uni_R. The study's processing was this. For normalization, 1 million high-quality reads were randomly selected from each sample, with every read carrying a distinct molecular identifier. Instead of being binned into consensus sequences, reads that shared molecular identifiers were thrown out. MiTCR, run with a Q25 quality threshold and the strictest error-elimination algorithm, handled CDR3 identification, clonotype clustering and error correction. A nonparametric unseen species model using Euler transformation provided a lower-bound estimate of total TCR beta diversity. TCRdb passed the public sequencing reads through fastp at Q25 and MiXCR, retaining productive beta sequences. Identical CDR3 proteins give one entry, which carries the most common genes and DNA. Here the V and J calls rest on TCRdb's processing, not on the authors' analysis. For this sample the table gives about 940,000 distinct CDR3 sequences, of which around 49% were detected only once. The ten top clones hold roughly 12% of the sample.

Systemically healthy Caucasian individuals from Russia, approximately 39 in total and aged about 6 to 100 years, were included as donors. Around 9.7 milliliters of peripheral blood were collected from each donor into EDTA-treated Vacutainer tubes. PBMCs were isolated by Ficoll-Paque density-gradient centrifugation, with at least 7 million obtained per sample. Total RNA was extracted from PBMCs with Trizol reagent, with at least 5 micrograms obtained per sample. For every donor, flow cytometry on a PBMC aliquot measured the percentage of naive CD45RAhigh/CD27high T cells. Measured from the cysteine to the phenylalanine, the CDR3 is 14 residues long. The only DNA kept is the CDR3, 42 bases in frame from the first base. The V end loses 3 bases and the J end loses 10 bases, and a stretch of 13 bases separates them. Reading the germline V gene gives CDR1 SGHTA and CDR2 FQGNSA.

The clonotype originates from a man aged 30 to 39 in good health. Input material: blood. The chain employs TRBV7-2 and TRBJ1-6; TRBD1 is a possible D gene, resting on 6 matching bases. The nucleotides read TGTGCCAGCAGCTTGGGACAAGAGAAGTCACCCCTCCACTTT. Its product reads: CASSLGQEKSPLHF.